The 22 T cell receptor beta chains below all came from one sample that was sequenced in a study of T-cell memory formation after mild COVID-19. TCRdb reprocessed the 5' RACE reads with MiXCR, giving one entry per CDR3 protein. The data hold hundreds of thousands of distinct CDR3 sequences, with roughly 14% observed a single time. Sequencing was carried out using PBMCs or a T cell subset sorted from them (not recorded which). All receptors derive from a man aged 18 to 30 who had mild COVID-19 (a few samples of this study predate the infection). Cell type and time point are not known.

This clonotype was seen a few times. The V gene is TRBV7-8, the J gene TRBJ2-3; 7 positions match TRBD2. V lost 0 bases and J lost 2; bases outside the gene matches: 2. CDR1 and CDR2 (germline): SGHVS, FQNEAQ. CDR3 length: 15 residues. CDR3 nucleotide sequence: TGTGCCAGCAGCTTAGCGGGGGGGATCACAGATACGCAGTATTTT. This sequence encodes CASSLAGGITDTQYF.

The J gene is TRBJ1-1, the V gene TRBV5-1; the D gene is possibly TRBD1 (5 bases). This CDR3 contains 15 residues. CDR1 SGHRS and CDR2 YFSETQ come from the germline V gene. V lost 0 bases, J lost 3 bases, and 12 bases lay in between. In nucleotides, the CDR3 is TGCGCCAGCAGCTTGGCCGGGGGACGCGACACTGAAGCTTTCTTT. It is translated as CASSLAGGRDTEAFF.

The chain combines TRBV14 with TRBJ2-3; no clear D. From germline, CDR1 is SGHDN and CDR2 FVKESK. V dropped 3 bases and J dropped 1 base, with 5 bases sitting between them. This CDR3 region has 13 residues. The CDR3 DNA follows: TGTGCCAGCAGCCAGGAACGCACAGATACGCAGTATTTT. Translating gives CASSQERTDTQYF.

This clonotype was seen repeatedly, ten times or more. The V and J genes are TRBV6-5 and TRBJ1-2; no reliable D call. Germline CDR1 and CDR2: MNHEY and SVGAGI. The germline V and J ends were trimmed by 7 bases and 5 bases, with 17 bases remaining between them. The CDR3 length is 14 residues. CDR3 sequence reads: CASTKNREGYGYTF. The CDR3, as DNA: TGTGCCAGCACCAAAAACCGGGAAGGGTATGGCTACACCTTC.

The table lists this clonotype with many counts. V usage is TRBV7-9 and J usage is TRBJ1-3; D is unclear. Per the germline V gene, CDR1 is SEHNR and CDR2 is FQNEAQ (reference sequence). The CDR3 consists of 15 residues. Trimming removed 2 bases from V and 0 bases from J, with 8 bases in between. Here the CDR3 reads CASSLNLRSGNTIYF. CDR3 DNA: TGTGCCAGCAGCTTAAACCTTCGCTCTGGAAACACCATATATTTT.

This clonotype was detected only a few times. The chain's CDR3 is CASSLGTVLVSGANVLTF. The CDR3 bases are TGTGCCAGCAGCTTGGGTACAGTCTTGGTCTCTGGGGCCAACGTCCTGACTTTC. The chain is built from TRBV5-6 and TRBJ2-6; the D is unclear. The V end was cut by 0 bases, the J end by 0 bases, with 13 bases between. The CDR3 is 18 residues long. Germline-derived CDR1 and CDR2 are SGHDT and YYEEEE.

Only a few counts were recorded for this clonotype. The V and J genes are TRBV11-2 and TRBJ2-5; a weak D match, TRBD2 (6 bases). V lost 5 bases, J lost 0 bases, and 19 bases lay in between. CDR1 and CDR2 from the germline V gene are SGHAT and FQNNGV. There are 17 residues in the CDR3. CDR3 nucleotide sequence: TGTGCCAGCAGCAAACGGAGCGGGCGCCCGTACCAAGAGACCCAGTACTTC. Protein: CASSKRSGRPYQETQYF.

The chain uses TRBV12-3 or TRBV12-4 and TRBJ2-1; D uncertain. The CDR3 is made up of 15 amino acids. V was clipped by 2 bases and J by 0 bases, with 8 bases between them. The CDR3 DNA sequence: TGTGCCAGCAGTTTATCCCAAGCCTCCTACAATGAGCAGTTCTTC. Translating it yields CASSLSQASYNEQFF.

This rearrangement joins TRBV12-3 or TRBV12-4 to TRBJ2-7; possibly TRBD1 for D (8 bases). V shed 7 bases and J shed 1 base, with 17 bases lying between them. This CDR3 comprises 15 residues. CDR3 sequence: CASNDGQGGSYEQYF. The DNA of the CDR3 is TGTGCCAGCAACGACGGACAGGGAGGGTCCTACGAGCAGTACTTC.

The chain joins TRBV7-3 to TRBJ2-3, with D unclear. CDR3 length equals 13 residues. Trimming left V 1 base short and J 6 bases short, with 8 bases between. Germline CDR1 reads SGHTA; CDR2 reads FQGTGA. The CDR3 spells CASSLRGVDTQYF. Written as DNA, the CDR3 is TGTGCCAGCAGCTTAAGGGGTGTCGATACGCAGTATTTT. The full variable domain, its missing parts supplied by reference TRBV7-3 and TRBJ2-3, is GAGVSQTPSNKVTEKGKYVELRCDPISGHTALYWYRQSLGQGPEFLIYFQGTGAADDSGLPNDRFFAVRPEGSVSTLKIQRTERGDSAVYLCASSLRGVDTQYFGPGTRLTVL.

This clonotype was counted ten times or more. DNA for the CDR3: TGCGCCAGCAGCCTGGACGCGAAAAACATTCAGTACTTC. It specifies CASSLDAKNIQYF. This chain joins TRBV5-1 and TRBJ2-4; D gene unclear. The germline gives CDR1 SGHRS, CDR2 YFSETQ. V was cut by 4 bases and J by 4 bases, with 9 bases left in between. This CDR3 has 13 residues.

This clonotype was seen repeatedly, ten times or more. This chain joins TRBV7-2 and TRBJ1-3; 9 bases are a match to TRBD1. This CDR3 contains 15 residues. Germline V CDR1 and CDR2: SGHTA, FQGNSA. Trimming cost V 8 bases and J 7 bases; bases outside gene matches: 12. The CDR3 spells CASGRTGTGPNTIYF. For the CDR3, the DNA is TGTGCCAGCGGCCGTACCGGGACAGGGCCCAACACCATATATTTT.

This clonotype came up a few times. The chain is built from TRBV7-2 and TRBJ2-3; no clear D. This CDR3 spans 12 amino acids. Germline CDR1 reads SGHTA; CDR2 reads FQGNSA. V shed 5 bases and J shed 4 bases, with 7 bases lying between them. The CDR3 bases are TGTGCCAGCAGCATCGGAGCAGATACGCAGTATTTT. Protein sequence: CASSIGADTQYF. Full variable domain (missing parts from reference TRBV7-2 and TRBJ2-3): GAGVSQSPSNKVTEKGKDVELRCDPISGHTALYWYRQSLGQGLEFLIYFQGNSAPDKSGLPSDRFSAERTGGSVSTLTIQRTQQEDSAVYLCASSIGADTQYFGPGTRLTVL.

CDR3 nucleotides: TGCGCCAGCAGAGTGTACTCCTACAATGAGCAGTTCTTC. It yields the protein CASRVYSYNEQFF. The genes are TRBV5-1 and TRBJ2-1; no clear D gene. Per the germline V gene, CDR1 is SGHRS and CDR2 is YFSETQ. With 5 bases removed from V and 0 bases from J, the gap between germline ends came to 6 bases. The CDR3 runs 13 residues.

The chain has TRBV20-1 and TRBJ2-4, with D maybe TRBD1 (6 bases). Germline V CDR1 and CDR2: DFQATT, SNEGSKA (reference sequence). The CDR3 is 13 residues long. The V end lost 6 bases, the J end lost 3 bases, and 12 bases lay between the germline ends. CDR3 DNA: TGCAGTGCCAGCCAGGGGAACAAAAACATTCAGTACTTC. Its protein is CSASQGNKNIQYF.

This clonotype was picked up one time. The gene calls are TRBV7-8 and TRBJ2-5, with 9 bases lining up with TRBD1. V dropped 1 base and J dropped 6; count of bases not matched to a gene: 3. CDR3 length: 14 amino acids. Germline-derived CDR1 and CDR2 are SGHVS and FQNEAQ. The CDR3 reads CASSLVGTGKTQYF. The DNA for the CDR3 is TGTGCCAGCAGCTTAGTAGGGACAGGGAAGACCCAGTACTTC. Full variable domain (missing parts from reference TRBV7-8 and TRBJ2-5): GAGVSQSPRYKVAKRGQDVALRCDPISGHVSLFWYQQALGQGPEFLTYFQNEAQLDKSGLPSDRFFAERPEGSVSTLKIQRTQQEDSAVYLCASSLVGTGKTQYFGPGTRLLVL.

This clonotype turned up a few times. The chain employs TRBV9 and TRBJ2-3, with TRBD2 identical over 13 bases. Trimming took 4 bases from V and 4 from J; bases not matched to a gene: 6. Germline V gene sequence: CDR1 SGDLS, CDR2 YYNGEE. The CDR3 runs 16 residues. CDR3 sequence reads: CASSPRTSGGADTQYF. The DNA of the CDR3 is TGTGCCAGCAGCCCGCGGACTAGCGGGGGTGCAGATACGCAGTATTTT.

This clonotype has a handful of counts. The chain is built from TRBV6-9 and TRBJ2-3, with 8 bases lining up with TRBD2. Germline loops: CDR1 MNHGY, CDR2 SVAAGI. CDR3 length: 16 amino acids. V shed 5 bases and J 3 bases; nucleotides not matched to a gene: 10. As DNA, the CDR3 is TGTGCCAGCAGTCAAGGCCTCGGGAGGGGTACAGATACGCAGTATTTT. As protein: CASSQGLGRGTDTQYF.

The J gene is TRBJ1-5, the V gene TRBV24-1, with D possibly TRBD1 on 5 matching bases. Germline CDR1 reads KGHDR; CDR2 reads SFDVKD. V lost 7 bases and J lost 3, with 15 bases in between. This CDR3 has 15 residues. The CDR3 DNA follows: TGTGCCACCAGAAAAATAGGGGAGACCAATCAGCCCCAGCATTTT. This gives the protein CATRKIGETNQPQHF.

The sample holds a few counts of this clonotype. The gene calls are TRBV7-9 and TRBJ2-2, with 10 bases aligning to TRBD1. CDR3 length equals 15 residues. Unmatched junction bases numbered 3, after V lost 5 bases and J lost 3 bases. Germline CDR1 is SEHNR and CDR2 is FQNEAQ (reference sequence). The CDR3 is CASSAGQGDTGELFF. The CDR3 bases are TGTGCCAGCAGCGCCGGACAGGGGGACACCGGGGAGCTGTTTTTT. Full variable domain (remainder filled in from reference TRBV7-9 and TRBJ2-2): DTGVSQNPRHKITKRGQNVTFRCDPISEHNRLYWYRQTLGQGPEFLTYFQNEAQLEKSRLLSDRFSAERPKGSFSTLEIQRTEQGDSAMYLCASSAGQGDTGELFFGEGSRLTVL.

The V gene is TRBV4-2, the J gene TRBJ2-7; unclear D gene. This CDR3 is 14 amino acids long. The germline CDR1 and CDR2 sequences are LGHNA and YNFKEQ. Between the trimmed V and J ends, which lost 0 bases and 2 bases, there was a span of 8 bases. In DNA, the CDR3 is TGTGCCAGCAGCCAAGATGGCTCGCCCTACGAGCAGTACTTC. It codes for CASSQDGSPYEQYF.

This clonotype was counted at least ten times. The chain combines TRBV3-2 with TRBJ2-7. TRBV3-2 is given as a pseudogene. The CDR3 extends over 16 amino acids. The DNA of the CDR3 is TGTGCCAGCAGCCAAGATTTACCGCCTGCTACCTACGAGCAGTACGTC. Residues: CASSQDLPPATYEQYV.